The rows below give T cell receptor beta chains drawn from one sample of a study of blood T cell repertoires in COVID-19. Profiled with immunoSEQ multiplex PCR; TCRdb holds only in-frame clones, not every one. This repertoire shows some 200,000 clones, approximately 84% found once; its top ten account for approximately 8%. Sequenced material: peripheral blood. The origin of the receptors is a woman of 80 years or more with COVID-19, enrolled during active disease. The CDR3 runs from the conserved cysteine through the conserved F or W. The order of the fields is V gene, clone size, J gene, D gene, CDR3 DNA, CDR3 protein. D genes are given only for firm matches. Where a row states a size, it is once, few, many or the class of an expanded clone; other rows omit it.

TRBV2	NA	TRBJ2-2	NA	TGTGCCGTCCAGGGGCGTGACACCGGGGAGCTGTTTTTT	CAVQGRDTGELFF
TRBV6-2/TRBV6-3	NA	TRBJ2-2	TRBD2	TGTGCCAGCAGTTCCGGGACTAGCGGGATGGGGCCCGGGGAGCTGTTTTTT	CASSSGTSGMGPGELFF
TRBV2	NA	TRBJ2-6	TRBD1	TGTGCCAGCACCTTAGGACAGGCGCACTCTGGGGCCAACGTCCTGACTTTC	CASTLGQAHSGANVLTF
TRBV2	NA	TRBJ1-2	TRBD1	TGTGCCAGCACCTTTGACAGGGGGCTTGGCTACACCTTC	CASTFDRGLGYTF
TRBV6-5	NA	TRBJ2-2	NA	TGTGCCAGCTGGGAAAACAGGGGAGGTACCGGGGAGCTGTTTTTT	CASWENRGGTGELFF
TRBV10-3	NA	TRBJ1-1	TRBD1	TGTGCCATCAGGACACTACAGGGGACTGAAGCTTTCTTT	CAIRTLQGTEAFF
TRBV5-1	NA	TRBJ2-1	TRBD1	TGCGCCAGCAGCTCAGGGGACAGCTCCTACAATGAGCAGTTCTTC	CASSSGDSSYNEQFF
TRBV24-1	NA	TRBJ2-7	NA	TGTGCCACCAGTGATCCACAGGGACCCTACGAGCAGTACTTC	CATSDPQGPYEQYF
TRBV19	NA	TRBJ1-2	NA	TGTGCCAGTGATCAGCGTGGCTATGGCTACACCTTC	CASDQRGYGYTF
TRBV10-3	NA	TRBJ1-2	NA	TGTGCCATCCGACGGGACATCCTCCCGACAGCTAACTATGGCTACACCTTC	CAIRRDILPTANYGYTF
TRBV7-9	NA	TRBJ2-7	TRBD2	TGTGCCAGCAGCTTAGGAAGCGGGGGGCCTACCTACGAGCAGTACTTC	CASSLGSGGPTYEQYF
TRBV5-1	NA	TRBJ2-7	TRBD1	TGCGCCAGCAGGCCGGGGACAGGGGCCTACGAGCAGTACTTC	CASRPGTGAYEQYF
TRBV10-3	NA	TRBJ1-5	NA	TGTGCCATCAGTGACGGAGACAGTTATCAGCCCCAGCATTTT	CAISDGDSYQPQHF
TRBV7-3	many	TRBJ2-2	TRBD2	TGTGCCAGCAGCCAGCGGGAAATACACCGGGGAGCTGTTTTT	CASSQREIHRGAVF